The 3 T cell receptor beta chains below come from one sample, sequenced in a study of cytomegalovirus exposure and HLA in healthy donors. Primers for the PCR totalled 60 Vbeta and 13 Jbeta. Measured with immunoSEQ multiplex PCR; TCRdb has only the in-frame clones, and not every one. The sample has about 98,000 clones, around two thirds seen once. The sequenced material came from PBMCs. All receptors come from a male donor in good health and CMV-seronegative.

This chain joins TRBV5-4 and TRBJ2-5, with 11 bases identical to TRBD1. Near its end, the DNA agrees better with TRBJ2-7, so the J call may be wrong. Germline CDR1 is SGHNT and CDR2 is YYREEE (reference sequence). The CDR3 sequence is 15 residues long. CDR3 DNA: TGTGCCAGCAGCTTGGGAGGACAGGGGGCTTACGAGCAGTACTTC. Its protein is CASSLGGQGAYEQYF.

The table lists this clone with a few counts. The genes are TRBV6-6 and TRBJ1-2, with 7 bases that match TRBD1. Germline CDR1 MNHNY, CDR2 SVGAGI (reference sequence). The CDR3 length is 14 residues. Trimming at V came to 4 bases and at J to 5 bases, leaving 7 bases not matched to a gene. The CDR3 nucleotides read TGTGCCAGCAGTTCCGACACAGGGGAATATGGCTACACCTTC. Encoded protein: CASSSDTGEYGYTF.

This rearrangement joins TRBV10-3 to TRBJ2-6; D is perhaps TRBD2 (5 bases). This CDR3 contains 13 residues. V was clipped by 11 bases and J by 1 base, with 9 bases between them. The germline V gene has CDR1 ENHRY and CDR2 SYGVKD. Here the CDR3 DNA reads TGTGCCGCGTGGAGGTCTGGGGCCAACGTCCTGACTTTC. Protein sequence: CAAWRSGANVLTF.